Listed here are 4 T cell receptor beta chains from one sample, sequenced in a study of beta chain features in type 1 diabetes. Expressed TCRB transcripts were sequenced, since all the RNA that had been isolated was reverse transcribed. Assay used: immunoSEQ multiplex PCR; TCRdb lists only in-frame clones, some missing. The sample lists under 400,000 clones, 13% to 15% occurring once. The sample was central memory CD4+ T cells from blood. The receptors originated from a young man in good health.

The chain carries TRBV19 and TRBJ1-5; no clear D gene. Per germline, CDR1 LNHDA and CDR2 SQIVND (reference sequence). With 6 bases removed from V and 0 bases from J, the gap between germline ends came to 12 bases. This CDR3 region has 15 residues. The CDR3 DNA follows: TGTGCCAGTAGCCAAGGACTGATTAGCAATCAGCCCCAGCATTTT. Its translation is CASSQGLISNQPQHF.

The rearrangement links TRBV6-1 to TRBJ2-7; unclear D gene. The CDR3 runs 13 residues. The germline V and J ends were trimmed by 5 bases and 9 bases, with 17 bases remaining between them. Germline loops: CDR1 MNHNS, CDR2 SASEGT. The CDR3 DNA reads TGTGCCAGCAGTTTAGTCGGTGCCTCAGGGCAGTACGTC. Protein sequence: CASSLVGASGQYV.

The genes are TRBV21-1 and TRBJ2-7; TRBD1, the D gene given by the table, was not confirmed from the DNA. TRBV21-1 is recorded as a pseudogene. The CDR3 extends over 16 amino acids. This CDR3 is CASSKVGSPTGVEQYV. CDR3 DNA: TGTGCCAGCAGCAAAGTCGGGTCCCCGACAGGGGTCGAGCAGTACGTC.

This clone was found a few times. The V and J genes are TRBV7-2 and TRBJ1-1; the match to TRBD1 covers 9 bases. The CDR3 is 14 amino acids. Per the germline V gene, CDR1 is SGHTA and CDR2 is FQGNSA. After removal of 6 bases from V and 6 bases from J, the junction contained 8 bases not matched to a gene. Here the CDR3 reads CASRPGQGSSEAFF. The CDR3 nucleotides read TGTGCCAGCAGACCCGGACAGGGGAGCTCTGAAGCTTTCTTT.